Detailed here is one T cell receptor (beta chain). Antigen: not known. Other nucleotide sequences from this sample produce the same CDR3. Data came from immunoSEQ multiplex PCR; TCRdb stores just in-frame clones and leaves some out. The repertoire has 15,000 to 20,000 clones, roughly 82% of them found once; the top ten carry under 9.5%. Germline loops: CDR1 SGHRS, CDR2 YFSETQ. Trimming removed 0 bases at V and 0 bases at J, with 10 bases between. CDR3 length: 15 residues. The record originates from a study of T cell clonotyping in hematopoietic cell transplantation. Study at large: Recipients' pretransplant samples followed cytoreduction. Broader study findings: After transplant, recipient diversity fell while pathologically expanded clonotypes grew through day 180.

The time point: recipient sample about 28 days before transplant, after cytoreduction. Recipients were bled about 28 days pretransplant and at posttransplant days 30, 100, 180. The starting material was peripheral blood mononuclear cells, obtained before stem cell transplant. This chain joins TRBV5-1 and TRBJ2-7; a weak D match, TRBD2 (5 bases). This clonotype was sampled from a man aged 50 to 59 with acute myeloid leukemia. Some clones in this sample may be carry-over from other donors' samples. CDR3 loop: CASSLAGDSSYEQYF. DNA of the CDR3: TGCGCCAGCAGCTTGGCCGGGGATAGCTCCTACGAGCAGTACTTC.